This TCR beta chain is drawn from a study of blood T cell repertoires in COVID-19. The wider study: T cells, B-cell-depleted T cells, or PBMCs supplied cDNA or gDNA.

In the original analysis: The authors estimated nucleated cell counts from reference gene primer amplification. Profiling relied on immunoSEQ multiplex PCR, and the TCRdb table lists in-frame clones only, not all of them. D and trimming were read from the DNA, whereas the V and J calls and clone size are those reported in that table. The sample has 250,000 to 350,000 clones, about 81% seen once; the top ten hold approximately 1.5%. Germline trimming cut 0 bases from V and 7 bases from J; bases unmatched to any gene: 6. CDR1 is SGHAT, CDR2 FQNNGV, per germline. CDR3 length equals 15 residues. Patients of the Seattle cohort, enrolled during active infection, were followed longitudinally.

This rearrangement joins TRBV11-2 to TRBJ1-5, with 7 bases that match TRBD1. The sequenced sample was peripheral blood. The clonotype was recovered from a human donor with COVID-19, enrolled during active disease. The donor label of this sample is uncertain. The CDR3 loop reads CASSLEGTDIQPQHF. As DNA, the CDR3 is TGTGCCAGCAGCTTAGAGGGGACAGACATACAGCCCCAGCATTTT.